The 7 T cell receptor beta chains given below trace back to one sample, sequenced in a study of cytomegalovirus exposure and HLA in healthy donors. Both 60 Vbeta primers and 13 Jbeta primers went into the PCR. Measured with immunoSEQ multiplex PCR; TCRdb has only the in-frame clones, and not every one. The sample yields approximately 150,000 clones, roughly 80% seen once. Sequencing used PBMCs. The receptors come from a man aged 25 to 45 in good health and CMV-seropositive.

The chain combines TRBV14 with TRBJ2-5; possible D gene TRBD2, 5 bases. CDR1 and CDR2 from the germline V gene are SGHDN and FVKESK. The V end was cut by 0 bases, the J end by 2 bases, with 10 bases between. The CDR3 sequence is 15 residues long. CDR3 in amino acids: CASSQDLRTQETQYF. DNA for the CDR3: TGTGCCAGCAGCCAAGATCTCCGGACTCAAGAGACCCAGTACTTC. The whole variable domain, remainder taken from reference TRBV14 and TRBJ2-5, is EAGVTQFPSHSVIEKGQTVTLRCDPISGHDNLYWYRRVMGKEIKFLLHFVKESKQDESGMPNNRFLAERTGGTYSTLKVQPAELEDSGVYFCASSQDLRTQETQYFGPGTRLLVL.

Regarding this clone: Other DNA sequences of this sample code for an identical CDR3. This chain connects TRBV5-4 to TRBJ2-3, with TRBD2 matching over 11 bases. Germline trimming cut 3 bases from V and 9 bases from J; bases unmatched to any gene: 9. CDR3 length: 15 amino acids. The germline V gene encodes CDR1 SGHNT and CDR2 YYREEE (reference sequence). The CDR3 nucleotides are TGTGCCAGCAGCTCTAGCGGGGGGCAACGAGACACGCAGTATTTT. This encodes CASSSSGGQRDTQYF.

This rearrangement joins TRBV28 to TRBJ1-2; TRBD1 agrees at 8 bases. The CDR3 covers 16 residues. V trimming: 3 bases; J trimming: 6 bases; junction bases outside the gene matches: 12. Germline-derived CDR1 and CDR2 are MDHEN and SYDVKM. CDR3 in amino acids: CASSFSEAPGGNGYTF. The CDR3, as DNA: TGTGCCAGCAGTTTTTCCGAGGCCCCAGGGGGCAATGGCTACACCTTC.

The rearrangement links TRBV4-1 to TRBJ1-1; D not certain. The germline gives CDR1 MGHRA, CDR2 YSYEKL. CDR3 length equals 16 residues. V was pared by 1 base and J by 1 base, with 13 bases between. The CDR3 region has the DNA TGCGCCAGCAGCCAAGGAGTGGGCGCAGGGAACACTGAAGCTTTCTTT. Protein: CASSQGVGAGNTEAFF.

This clone was seen a handful of times. The genes are TRBV30 and TRBJ2-7; D is unresolved. Trimming pared 1 base from V and 0 bases from J, leaving 4 bases between. Germline V gene sequence: CDR1 GTSNPN, CDR2 SVGIG (reference sequence). This CDR3 has 12 amino acids. The CDR3 DNA is TGTGCCTGGAGTGCTAGCTCCTACGAGCAGTACTTC. Translating it yields CAWSASSYEQYF.

The chain combines TRBV28 with TRBJ2-7, with D perhaps TRBD2 (6 bases). Germline values: CDR1 MDHEN, CDR2 SYDVKM. V was clipped by 3 bases and J by 3 bases, with 9 bases between them. This CDR3 is built from 13 residues. As DNA, the CDR3 is TGTGCCAGCAGTTTGGGGGGAATCTACGAGCAGTACTTC. Its protein product is CASSLGGIYEQYF. The full variable domain, completed using reference TRBV28 and TRBJ2-7, is DVKVTQSSRYLVKRTGEKVFLECVQDMDHENMFWYRQDPGLGLRLIYFSYDVKMKEKGDIPEGYSVSREKKERFSLILESASTNQTSMYLCASSLGGIYEQYFGPGTRLTVT.

The chain employs TRBV7-6 and TRBJ1-2, with D possibly matching TRBD1 (6 bases). V lost 4 bases, J lost 2 bases, and 11 bases lay in between. Germline loops: CDR1 SGHVS, CDR2 FNYEAQ. CDR3 length: 14 residues. The CDR3 coding sequence is TGTGCCAGCAGCTCTCTGACAGGAAACTATGGCTACACCTTC. This codes for CASSSLTGNYGYTF. The full variable domain, in which reference TRBV7-6 and TRBJ1-2 provide the parts outside the CDR3, is GAGVSQSPRYKVTKRGQDVALRCDPISGHVSLYWYRQALGQGPEFLTYFNYEAQQDKSGLPNDRFSAERPEGSISTLTIQRTEQRDSAMYRCASSSLTGNYGYTFGSGTRLTVV.